This TCR beta chain was recorded in a study of shared clonotypes between healthy human individuals (dated by TCRdb to 2020 to 2021). Concerning the study at large: The cohort comprised two women and three men aged 18 to 49 years. Blood TCR repertoires of a handful of healthy adults were deeply sequenced to estimate repertoire size and the extent of clonotype sharing between individuals. To increase sequencing depth and limit assay-specific biases, different laboratories used diverse techniques to prepare libraries and sequence TCR repertoires. Each donor's leukapheresis produced roughly between roughly 0.94 and 9.5 billion PBMCs.

V is cut by 0 bases and J by 6 bases, and the space between the germline ends is 9 bases. In the germline V gene (reference sequence), CDR1 corresponds to SGHAT and CDR2 to FQDESV. Reading from cysteine to phenylalanine, the CDR3 counts 13 amino acids. Just CDR3 DNA is preserved here, 39 bases in frame from base 1. Details on this clone: Its binding antigen is unknown. Per-nucleotide qualities are absent, and no much larger clonotype sits a single base away.

The study at large found these results: Only blood was sampled, and tissue TCR repertoires likely differ from those in blood. The genetic and exposure-history diversity represented was limited by the small number of donors. Pairwise subsampling led to the expectation that sequencing depth would affect the degree of clonotype sharing among donors.

TCR CDR3 regions were amplified from genomic DNA by multiplex PCR using the deep immunoSEQ assay. For each cell subset, the extracted genomic DNA was distributed evenly across all wells of several immunoSEQ 96-well plates, and each plate served as one replicate. Each replicate PCR for unsorted PBMC received approximately 0.3 ug genomic DNA, equal to tens of thousands of T cell genomes. Genomic DNA from unsorted PBMC was sequenced over ten immunoSEQ deep assay plates. Purified libraries were quantified with a Qubit 3.0 fluorometer, sized on a Bioanalyzer 2100, and re-quantified with the KAPA Library Quantification kit. Every immunoSEQ 96-well plate was sequenced on a dedicated single-read 150-cycle Illumina NextSeq 550 flow cell. Regarding the original processing steps: Because only junctional sequences without quality scores were contained in the immunoSEQ output, filtering matching that applied to full-length reads could not be performed. Sequences were annotated with PyIR, a Python wrapper for IgBLAST v1.9, using IMGT germline references to assign V/J genes and CDR3. Any read was removed if the V/J assignment was weak (E-value above 1e-6), the CDR3 was missing, or the read contained stop codons, out-of-frame junctions, or ambiguous translated residues. V3J clonotypes were defined by identical inferred V gene, J gene, and CDR3 amino acid sequence. To compute the percentage overlap between repertoires, the number of shared unique clonotypes was divided by the size of the smaller repertoire. RTK rarefaction, the Chao1 estimator, and Recon v2.1 estimates of unobserved clonotypes were used to assess repertoire richness. The immuneACCESS repertoire file appears here via TCRdb, limited to in-frame rearrangements. These files lack a portion of the clones; in checked studies, under half of the deficit traces to unresolved V genes, and the cause of the others is not known. V and J calls and clone size are those listed in that table; D and trimming were worked out from the DNA. Counted in this sample were 450,000 to 500,000 clones; about three quarters of them appeared once. About an eighth of the sample is held by the ten biggest clonotypes.

The donors were healthy, HIV-negative adults who had no recently reported acute infections or vaccinations. Only Caucasian adults living in Nashville, Tennessee, USA were represented among the donors. For unsorted samples, tens of millions of PBMCs were counted, and genomic DNA was extracted using the QIAamp DNA Blood Mini kit. Blood was obtained by leukapheresis, after which PBMCs were separated by Ficoll-Histopaque density gradient centrifugation and cryopreserved in liquid nitrogen vapor phase. The sequence joins TRBV11-1 to TRBJ2-7, with an unclear D gene assignment. The clonotype comes from a woman aged 40 to 50 in good health. Some clones in this sample may be carry-over from other donors' samples. The sequenced material came from PBMCs. The nucleotide sequence reads as follows: TGTGCCAGCAGCTTAGCGGGATTAGCCGAGCAGTACTTC. Its amino acids are CASSLAGLAEQYF.